The present entry profiles one TCR beta chain with its context. The antigen remains unidentified. The data stem from a study of cytomegalovirus exposure and HLA in healthy donors. Study-level results: Among CMV-associated TCR beta chains, most appeared HLA-restricted in a later analysis. DRB1 had the most TCR associations and HLA-C the fewest, a later analysis found, with rates varying by HLA locus. Later on, an analysis tied roughly 17,000 TCR beta sequences to HLA alleles at 0.05 false discovery rate.

The CDR3 is 13 residues long. The V gene end was trimmed by 4 bases and the J gene end by 3 bases; junction bases not matched to a gene: 2. Germline V CDR1 and CDR2: MNHNS, SASEGT. It was with 60 Vbeta and 13 Jbeta primers that the PCR ran. Only in-frame clones appear in the TCRdb table, and some are missing; sequencing was by immunoSEQ multiplex PCR. This sample has 130,000 or so clones, with about four fifths found just once. The rearrangement joins TRBV6-1 to TRBJ2-5, with 7 bases aligning to TRBD1. This receptor was identified in a man aged 25-45 years in good health and CMV-seronegative. The sample was PBMCs. CDR3 region: CASSVDREETQYF. The CDR3 coding sequence is TGTGCCAGCAGTGTTGACAGGGAAGAGACCCAGTACTTC.